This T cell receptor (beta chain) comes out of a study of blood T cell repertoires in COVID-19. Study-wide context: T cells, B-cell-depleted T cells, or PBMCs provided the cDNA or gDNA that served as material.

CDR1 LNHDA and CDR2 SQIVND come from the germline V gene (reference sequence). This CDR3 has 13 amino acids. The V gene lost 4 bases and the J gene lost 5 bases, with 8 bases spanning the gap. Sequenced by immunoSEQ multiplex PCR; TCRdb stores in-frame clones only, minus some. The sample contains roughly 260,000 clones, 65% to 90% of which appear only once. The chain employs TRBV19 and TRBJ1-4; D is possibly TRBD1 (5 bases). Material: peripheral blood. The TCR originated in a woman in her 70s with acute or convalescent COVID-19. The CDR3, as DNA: TGTGCCAGTAGTACTGGGGCAAATGAAAAACTGTTTTTT. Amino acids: CASSTGANEKLFF.